This TCR beta chain was captured by sequencing in a study of T-cell memory formation after mild COVID-19. Turning to the study itself: In these data, TCR clusters were largely donor specific.

In its sample, this clonotype was seen a few times. Its antigen is undetermined. The study's findings and limits: Day 15 to 85 contracting clones showed balanced CD4/CD8; later expanders leaned CD4+.

Using constant-segment primers, 5'RACE produced TCR alpha and TCR beta cDNA libraries carrying sample barcodes and UMIs. From the 5' RACE reads, TCRdb called clonotypes with MiXCR, one entry per CDR3 protein. The sample yields 300,000 to 400,000 distinct CDR3 sequences, around 21% seen once. The CDR3 extends over 16 amino acids. Germline V gene sequence: CDR1 SGHRS, CDR2 YFSETQ. J gave up 3 bases and V 4 bases, and 11 bases lay outside the gene matches. The TCR sequence derives from an adult woman who had mild COVID-19 (a few samples of this study predate the infection). Cell type and time point are not known. The genes are TRBV5-1 and TRBJ2-7, with 9 nucleotides matching TRBD1. Sequenced: PBMCs or a T cell subset sorted from them (not recorded which). The CDR3 DNA is TGCGCCAGCAGCGATAATCCGGGACAGGGATTCTACGAGCAGTACTTC. It encodes CASSDNPGQGFYEQYF.